The rows below give T cell receptor beta chains drawn from one sample of a study of OX40 agonist ivuxolimab in advanced cancers. Only in-frame clones appear in the TCRdb table, and some are missing; sequencing was by immunoSEQ multiplex PCR. The sample records tens of thousands of clones, around 90% being singletons. This sample comprised CD4+ or CD8+ T cells sorted from blood, obtained in a trial of the OX40 agonist ivuxolimab. Source of these receptors: an adult with an advanced solid tumor such as melanoma, head and neck, liver or kidney cancer. Both conserved end residues are part of each CDR3. The D gene is left open where the match is weak. Expanded clones are given a class, and other clones once, few, many or no size at all.

size: once; D: TRBD2; J: TRBJ2-7; length: 14; V: TRBV18; DNA: TGTGCCAGCTCACCTCATAGCGGGGCTTACGAGCAGTACTTC; CDR3: CASSPHSGAYEQYF
size: NA; D: TRBD2; J: TRBJ2-3; length: 16; V: TRBV19; DNA: TGTGCCAGTAGTATAGGTACTAGCGTCAGCTCAGATACGCAGTATTTT; CDR3: CASSIGTSVSSDTQYF
size: NA; D: NA; J: TRBJ2-4; length: 17; V: TRBV9; DNA: TGTGCCAGCAGCGCCGCCGTAGGGGGAAACGCCAAAAACATTCAGTACTTC; CDR3: CASSAAVGGNAKNIQYF
size: once; D: NA; J: TRBJ2-7; length: 13; V: TRBV15; DNA: TGTGCCACCAGCCCGCAGGGGGGCTACGAGCAGTACTTC; CDR3: CATSPQGGYEQYF
size: NA; D: NA; J: TRBJ2-4; length: 14; V: TRBV30; DNA: TGTGCCTGGAGTTCGGGACTAGCCAAAAACATTCAGTACTTC; CDR3: CAWSSGLAKNIQYF
size: NA; D: TRBD1; J: TRBJ2-1; length: 16; V: TRBV5-1; DNA: TGCGCCAGCAGCTTACCCGGGACAGGGACCTACAATGAGCAGTTCTTC; CDR3: CASSLPGTGTYNEQFF
size: few; D: NA; J: TRBJ2-7; length: 13; V: TRBV7-8; DNA: TGTGCCAGCAGCTTAAGCGGACTCTACGAGCAGTACTTC; CDR3: CASSLSGLYEQYF
size: few; D: NA; J: TRBJ1-2; length: 14; V: TRBV4-1; DNA: TGCGCCAGCAGCCAAGTTCAGGGCCAATATGGCTACACCTTC; CDR3: CASSQVQGQYGYTF
size: NA; D: TRBD1; J: TRBJ1-2; length: 16; V: TRBV4-2; DNA: TGTGCCAGCAGCCAACCCGGACAGGGCTTTAACTATGGCTACACCTTC; CDR3: CASSQPGQGFNYGYTF
size: NA; D: NA; J: TRBJ1-5; length: 15; V: TRBV5-1; DNA: TGCGCCAGCAGCTTGGGAGGACTCCCAAATCAGCCCCAGCATTTT; CDR3: CASSLGGLPNQPQHF
size: NA; D: TRBD1; J: TRBJ1-2; length: 13; V: TRBV6-5; DNA: TGTGCCATCCGCAGGGGGAGCAACTATGGCTACACCTTC; CDR3: CAIRRGSNYGYTF
size: few; D: NA; J: TRBJ1-5; length: 14; V: TRBV6-5; DNA: TGTGCCAGCAACAAATTGGGGGACGGTCAGCCCCAGCATTTT; CDR3: CASNKLGDGQPQHF
size: NA; D: NA; J: TRBJ2-3; length: 15; V: TRBV28; DNA: TGTGCCAGCAGTCCCTTAGGAGGGGGCACAGATACGCAGTATTTT; CDR3: CASSPLGGGTDTQYF
size: NA; D: NA; J: TRBJ1-4; length: 13; V: TRBV7-2; DNA: TGTGCCAGCAGCTTAGGGCCTATTGAAAAACTGTTTTTT; CDR3: CASSLGPIEKLFF
size: NA; D: TRBD2; J: TRBJ2-1; length: 15; V: TRBV6-6; DNA: TGTGCCAGCAGTTACGTAGCGGGAGGGTACAATGAGCAGTTCTTC; CDR3: CASSYVAGGYNEQFF
size: NA; D: NA; J: TRBJ2-3; length: 14; V: TRBV18; DNA: TGTGCCAGCTCACCAAGATTGAGCACAGATACGCAGTATTTT; CDR3: CASSPRLSTDTQYF
size: NA; D: TRBD2; J: TRBJ2-1; length: 15; V: TRBV5-1; DNA: TGCGCCAGCAGCTTTAGCGGGAGGGCCTACAATGAGCAGTTCTTC; CDR3: CASSFSGRAYNEQFF
size: NA; D: NA; J: TRBJ2-7; length: 14; V: TRBV5-1; DNA: TGCGCCAGCAGCTTGAGGCGGGTGGACCACGAGCAGTACTTC; CDR3: CASSLRRVDHEQYF
size: NA; D: TRBD2; J: TRBJ2-3; length: 17; V: TRBV15; DNA: TGTGCCACCAGCAGAGATAGCACTGGACTAGCGGCGCGTACGCAGTATTTT; CDR3: CATSRDSTGLAARTQYF
size: NA; D: NA; J: TRBJ2-7; length: 12; V: TRBV27; DNA: TGTGCCAGCAGTTCCCGTTTTTCCGAGCAGTACTTC; CDR3: CASSSRFSEQYF
size: NA; D: TRBD1; J: TRBJ1-1; length: 12; V: TRBV10-1; DNA: TGCGCCAGCAGTGAACAGGGGGGGAAAGCTTTCTTT; CDR3: CASSEQGGKAFF
size: NA; D: TRBD2; J: TRBJ2-3; length: 15; V: TRBV7-7; DNA: TGTGCTAGCAGCTTCCGCGGGGGGGCCGGGGATACGCAGTATTTT; CDR3: CASSFRGGAGDTQYF
size: NA; D: NA; J: TRBJ2-5; length: 15; V: TRBV9; DNA: TGTGCCAGCAGCCCCAAGGGGACACCACAAGAGACCCAGTACTTC; CDR3: CASSPKGTPQETQYF
size: NA; D: TRBD1; J: TRBJ1-2; length: 14; V: TRBV7-9; DNA: TGTGCCAGCAGCACTGTACACAGGGGGGCTGGCTACACCTTC; CDR3: CASSTVHRGAGYTF
size: NA; D: NA; J: TRBJ1-1; length: 14; V: TRBV6-1; DNA: TGTGCCAGCACCTCGCGGCTTTTGAACACTGAAGCTTTCTTT; CDR3: CASTSRLLNTEAFF
size: NA; D: NA; J: TRBJ1-4; length: 14; V: TRBV7-9; DNA: TGTGCCAGCAGCTTAGGCAGGGTCGGAGAAAAACTGTTTTTT; CDR3: CASSLGRVGEKLFF